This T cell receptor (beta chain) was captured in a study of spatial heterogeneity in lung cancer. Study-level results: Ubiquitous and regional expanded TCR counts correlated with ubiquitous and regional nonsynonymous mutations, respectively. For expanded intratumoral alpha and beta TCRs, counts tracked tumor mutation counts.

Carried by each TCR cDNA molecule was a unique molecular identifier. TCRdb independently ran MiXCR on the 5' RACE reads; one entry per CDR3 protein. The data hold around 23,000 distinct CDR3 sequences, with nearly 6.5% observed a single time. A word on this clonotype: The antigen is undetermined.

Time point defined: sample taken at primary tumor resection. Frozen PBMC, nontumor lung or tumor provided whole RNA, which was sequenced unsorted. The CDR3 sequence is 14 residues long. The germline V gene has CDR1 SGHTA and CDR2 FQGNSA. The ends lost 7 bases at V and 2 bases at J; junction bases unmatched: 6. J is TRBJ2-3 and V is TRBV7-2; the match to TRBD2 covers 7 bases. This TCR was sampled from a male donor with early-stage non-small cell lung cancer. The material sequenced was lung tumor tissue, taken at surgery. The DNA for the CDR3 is TGTGCCAGCAAAATAGCGGGCCCCACAGATACGCAGTATTTT. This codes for CASKIAGPTDTQYF. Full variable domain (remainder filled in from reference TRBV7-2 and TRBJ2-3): GAGVSQSPSNKVTEKGKDVELRCDPISGHTALYWYRQSLGQGLEFLIYFQGNSAPDKSGLPSDRFSAERTGGSVSTLTIQRTQQEDSAVYLCASKIAGPTDTQYFGPGTRLTVL.